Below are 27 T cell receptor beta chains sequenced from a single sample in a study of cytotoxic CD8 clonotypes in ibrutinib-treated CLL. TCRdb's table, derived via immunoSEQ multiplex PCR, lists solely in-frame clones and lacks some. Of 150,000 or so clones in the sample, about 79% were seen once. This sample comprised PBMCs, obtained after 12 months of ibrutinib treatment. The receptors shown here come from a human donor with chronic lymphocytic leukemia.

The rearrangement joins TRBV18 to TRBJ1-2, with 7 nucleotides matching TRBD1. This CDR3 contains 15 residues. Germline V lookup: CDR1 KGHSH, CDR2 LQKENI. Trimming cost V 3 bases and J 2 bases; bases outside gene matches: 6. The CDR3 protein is CASSPDRVGNYGYTF. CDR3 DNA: TGTGCCAGCTCACCCGACAGGGTTGGGAACTATGGCTACACCTTC. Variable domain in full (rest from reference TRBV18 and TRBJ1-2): NAGVMQNPRHLVRRRGQEARLRCSPMKGHSHVYWYRQLPEEGLKFMVYLQKENIIDESGMPKERFSAEFPKEGPSILRIQQVVRGDSAAYFCASSPDRVGNYGYTFGSGTRLTVV.

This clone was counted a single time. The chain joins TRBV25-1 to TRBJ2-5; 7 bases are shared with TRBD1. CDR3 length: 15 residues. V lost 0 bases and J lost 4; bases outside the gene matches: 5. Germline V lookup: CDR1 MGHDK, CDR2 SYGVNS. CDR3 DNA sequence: TGTGCCAGCAGTGAATATAGGGCAGGGGGAGAGACCCAGTACTTC. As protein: CASSEYRAGGETQYF.

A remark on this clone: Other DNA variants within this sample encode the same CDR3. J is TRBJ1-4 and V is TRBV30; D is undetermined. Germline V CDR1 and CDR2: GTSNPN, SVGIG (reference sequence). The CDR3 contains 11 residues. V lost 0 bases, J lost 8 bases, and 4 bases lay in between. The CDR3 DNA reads TGTGCCTGGAGTGTACGAGAAAAACTGTTTTTT. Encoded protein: CAWSVREKLFF.

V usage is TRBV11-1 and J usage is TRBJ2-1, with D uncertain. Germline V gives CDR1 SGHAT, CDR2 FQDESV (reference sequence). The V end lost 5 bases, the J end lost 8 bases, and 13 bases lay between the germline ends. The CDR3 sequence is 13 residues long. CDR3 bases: TGTGCCAGCAGCACCCCTAGGAACGATGAGCAGTTCTTC. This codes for CASSTPRNDEQFF.

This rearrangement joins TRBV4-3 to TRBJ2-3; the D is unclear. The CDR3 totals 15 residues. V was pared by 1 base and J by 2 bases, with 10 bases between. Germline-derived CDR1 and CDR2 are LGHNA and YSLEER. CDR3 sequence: CASSQGGSITDTQYF. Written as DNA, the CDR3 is TGCGCCAGCAGCCAAGGCGGCTCGATCACAGATACGCAGTATTTT.

CDR3 loop: CASSQGGLEQFF. The CDR3, as DNA: TGCGCCAGCAGCCAAGGAGGGCTTGAGCAGTTCTTC. V is TRBV4-3 and J is TRBJ2-1, with a weak D call TRBD2 (5 bases). Germline V lookup: CDR1 LGHNA, CDR2 YSLEER. The V and J ends lost 1 base and 9 bases respectively, with 7 bases between them. The CDR3 spans 12 residues.

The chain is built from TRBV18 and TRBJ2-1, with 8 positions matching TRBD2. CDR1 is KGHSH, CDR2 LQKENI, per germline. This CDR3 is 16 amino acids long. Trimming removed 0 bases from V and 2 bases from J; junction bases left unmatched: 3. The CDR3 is CASSPPSGSAYNEQFF. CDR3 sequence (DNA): TGTGCCAGCTCACCACCAAGCGGGAGTGCCTACAATGAGCAGTTCTTC.

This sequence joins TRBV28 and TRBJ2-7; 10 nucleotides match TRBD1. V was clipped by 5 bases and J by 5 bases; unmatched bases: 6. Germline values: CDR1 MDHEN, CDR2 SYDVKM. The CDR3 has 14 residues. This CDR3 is CASSPTGGFDEQYF. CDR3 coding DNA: TGTGCCAGCAGTCCGACAGGGGGCTTCGACGAGCAGTACTTC.

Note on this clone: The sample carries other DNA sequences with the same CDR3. CDR3 DNA sequence: TGTGCCAGCAGTTACAGCAGGGGGCTCGAGCAGTACTTC. This sequence encodes CASSYSRGLEQYF. The chain joins TRBV6-5 to TRBJ2-7, with 8 nucleotides matching TRBD1. V lost 2 bases to trimming and J lost 6 bases; unmatched junction nucleotides: 3. Germline V gene lookup returns CDR1 MNHEY and CDR2 SVGAGI. The CDR3 has 13 amino acids.

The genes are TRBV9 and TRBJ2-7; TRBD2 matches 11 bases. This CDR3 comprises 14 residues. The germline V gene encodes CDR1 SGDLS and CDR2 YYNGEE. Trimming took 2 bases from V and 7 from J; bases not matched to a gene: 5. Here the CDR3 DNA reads TGTGCCAGCAGCGTTCTAGCGGGAGGACGTGAGCAGTACTTC. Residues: CASSVLAGGREQYF. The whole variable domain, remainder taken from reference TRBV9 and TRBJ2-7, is DSGVTQTPKHLITATGQRVTLRCSPRSGDLSVYWYQQSLDQGLQFLIQYYNGEERAKGNILERFSAQQFPDLHSELNLSSLELGDSALYFCASSVLAGGREQYFGPGTRLTVT.

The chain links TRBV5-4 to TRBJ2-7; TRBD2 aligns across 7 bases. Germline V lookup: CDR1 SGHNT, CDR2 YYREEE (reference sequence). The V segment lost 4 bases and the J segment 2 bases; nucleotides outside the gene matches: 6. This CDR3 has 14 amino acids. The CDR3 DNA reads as TGTGCCAGCAGCCCCAATCGGGGGGCCTACGAGCAGTACTTC. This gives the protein CASSPNRGAYEQYF.

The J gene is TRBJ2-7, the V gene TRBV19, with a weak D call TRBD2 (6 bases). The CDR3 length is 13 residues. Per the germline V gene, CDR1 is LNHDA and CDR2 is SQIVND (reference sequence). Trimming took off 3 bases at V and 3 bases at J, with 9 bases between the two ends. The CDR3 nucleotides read TGTGCCAGTAGTATCTGGGGAGGCTACGAGCAGTACTTC. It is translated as CASSIWGGYEQYF.

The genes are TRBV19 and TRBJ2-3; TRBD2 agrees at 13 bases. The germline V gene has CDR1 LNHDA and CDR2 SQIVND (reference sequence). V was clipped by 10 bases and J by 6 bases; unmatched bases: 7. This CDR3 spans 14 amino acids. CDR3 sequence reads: CATTGLAGDDTQYF. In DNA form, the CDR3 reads TGTGCCACCACCGGACTAGCGGGAGATGATACGCAGTATTTT.

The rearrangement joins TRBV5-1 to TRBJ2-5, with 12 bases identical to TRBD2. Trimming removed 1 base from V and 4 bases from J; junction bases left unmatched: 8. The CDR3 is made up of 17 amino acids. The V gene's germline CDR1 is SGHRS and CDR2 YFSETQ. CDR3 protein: CASSLLLAGGSGETQYF. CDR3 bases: TGCGCCAGCAGCTTGTTACTAGCGGGAGGTTCGGGAGAGACCCAGTACTTC.

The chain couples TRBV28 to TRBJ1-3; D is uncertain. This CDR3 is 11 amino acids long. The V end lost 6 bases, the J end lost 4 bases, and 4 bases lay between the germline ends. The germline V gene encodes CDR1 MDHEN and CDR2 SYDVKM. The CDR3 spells CASRTGNTIYF. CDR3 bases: TGTGCCAGCAGGACCGGAAACACCATATATTTT.

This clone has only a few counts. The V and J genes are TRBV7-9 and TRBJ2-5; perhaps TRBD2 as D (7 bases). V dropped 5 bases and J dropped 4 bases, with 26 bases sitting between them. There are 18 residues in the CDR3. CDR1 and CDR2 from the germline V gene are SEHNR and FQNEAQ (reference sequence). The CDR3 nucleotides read TGTGCCAGCAGCCCCTGGGGAGGGGGGAGTTCCGATGTAGAGACCCAGTACTTC. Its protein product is CASSPWGGGSSDVETQYF.

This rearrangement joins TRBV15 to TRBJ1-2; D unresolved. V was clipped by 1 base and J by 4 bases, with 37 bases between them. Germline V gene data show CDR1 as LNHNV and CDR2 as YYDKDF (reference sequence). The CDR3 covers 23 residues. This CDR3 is CATSRGTSKGKRRGTIGFYGYTF. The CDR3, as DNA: TGTGCCACCAGCAGAGGCACATCGAAGGGCAAAAGGAGAGGAACGATCGGATTCTATGGCTACACCTTC.

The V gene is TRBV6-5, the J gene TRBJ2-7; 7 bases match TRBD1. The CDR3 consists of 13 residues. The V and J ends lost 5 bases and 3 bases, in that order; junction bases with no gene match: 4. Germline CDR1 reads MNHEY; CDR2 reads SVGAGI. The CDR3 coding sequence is TGTGCCAGCAGTCGGGACAGAAACTACGAGCAGTACTTC. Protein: CASSRDRNYEQYF.

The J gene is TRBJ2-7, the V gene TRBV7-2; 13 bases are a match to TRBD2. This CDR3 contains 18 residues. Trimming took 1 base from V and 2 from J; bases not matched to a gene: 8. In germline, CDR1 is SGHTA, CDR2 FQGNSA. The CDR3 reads CASSLVSLAGGTAYEQYF. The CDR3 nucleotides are TGTGCCAGCAGCTTAGTTTCACTAGCGGGAGGGACGGCCTACGAGCAGTACTTC.

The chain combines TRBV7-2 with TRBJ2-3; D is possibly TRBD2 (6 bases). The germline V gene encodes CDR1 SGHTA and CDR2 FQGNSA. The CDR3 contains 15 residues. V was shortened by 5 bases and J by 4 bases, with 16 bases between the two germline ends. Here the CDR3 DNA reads TGTGCCAGCAGCCAGGACTACCTACAGGCAGATACGCAGTATTTT. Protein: CASSQDYLQADTQYF.

Here the CDR3 reads CASNREIIPGTGELFF. The CDR3 nucleotides are TGTGCCAGTAATCGCGAAATAATTCCGGGGACCGGGGAGCTGTTTTTT. The V call is TRBV19, the J call TRBJ2-2; TRBD2 might be the D (5 bases). The V and J ends lost 7 bases and 5 bases respectively, with 20 bases between them. Germline-derived CDR1 and CDR2 are LNHDA and SQIVND (reference sequence). The CDR3 is 16 amino acids.

CDR3 sequence reads: CATSGQVGGEAFF. In nucleotides, the CDR3 is TGCGCCACCTCGGGACAGGTAGGGGGGGAAGCTTTCTTT. This chain connects TRBV10-2 to TRBJ1-1, with TRBD1 identical over 8 bases. CDR3 size: 13 residues. V lost 10 bases and J lost 8; bases outside the gene matches: 12. Germline V gene lookup returns CDR1 WSHSY and CDR2 SAAADI.

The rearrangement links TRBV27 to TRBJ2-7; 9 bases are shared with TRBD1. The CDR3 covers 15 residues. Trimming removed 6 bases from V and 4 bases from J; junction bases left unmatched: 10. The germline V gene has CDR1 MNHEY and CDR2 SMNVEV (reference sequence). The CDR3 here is CASSVTGTGFYEQYF. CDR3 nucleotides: TGTGCCAGCAGCGTCACCGGGACAGGGTTTTACGAGCAGTACTTC.

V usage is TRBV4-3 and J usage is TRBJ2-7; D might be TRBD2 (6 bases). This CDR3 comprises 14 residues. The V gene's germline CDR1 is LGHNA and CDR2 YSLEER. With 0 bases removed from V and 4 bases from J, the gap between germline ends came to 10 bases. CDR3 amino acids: CASSQELGGYEQYF. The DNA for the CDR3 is TGCGCCAGCAGCCAAGAACTAGGAGGGTACGAGCAGTACTTC.

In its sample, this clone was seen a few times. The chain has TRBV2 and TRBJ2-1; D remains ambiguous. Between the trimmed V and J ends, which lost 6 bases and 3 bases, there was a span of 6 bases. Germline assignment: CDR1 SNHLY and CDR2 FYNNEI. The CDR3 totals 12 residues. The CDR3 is CASSGRYNEQFF. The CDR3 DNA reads TGTGCCAGCAGCGGACGCTACAATGAGCAGTTCTTC.

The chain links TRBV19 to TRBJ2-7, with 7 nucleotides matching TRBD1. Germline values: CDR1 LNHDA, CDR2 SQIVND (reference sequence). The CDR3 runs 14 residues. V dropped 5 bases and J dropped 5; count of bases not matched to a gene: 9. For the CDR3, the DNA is TGTGCCAGTAGTTTAGGGGGCCCGGTGGACGAGCAGTACTTC. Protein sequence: CASSLGGPVDEQYF.

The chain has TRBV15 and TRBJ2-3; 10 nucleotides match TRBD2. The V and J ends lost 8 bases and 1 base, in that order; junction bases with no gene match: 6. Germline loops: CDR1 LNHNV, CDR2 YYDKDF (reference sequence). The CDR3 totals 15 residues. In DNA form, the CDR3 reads TGTGCCACCCGTACCGGGACTAGCGGCACAGATACGCAGTATTTT. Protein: CATRTGTSGTDTQYF.